The 16 T cell receptor beta chains below come from one sample, sequenced in a study of T cell responses to AZD1222 COVID-19 vaccine. Generated by immunoSEQ multiplex PCR, the TCRdb table keeps only in-frame clones and is missing some. The sample yields 150,000 or so clones, roughly nine tenths seen once. The source was peripheral blood, collected on day 0 of AZD1222 vaccination. These TCRs come from an adult in good health.

The rearrangement uses TRBV13 and TRBJ1-2; unclear D gene. Germline CDR1 is PRHDT and CDR2 is FYEKMQ (reference sequence). The CDR3 spans 14 residues. With 4 bases removed from V and 2 bases from J, the gap between germline ends came to 11 bases. This CDR3 is CASSSAQPNYGYTF. CDR3 nucleotide sequence: TGTGCCAGCAGCTCGGCCCAGCCGAACTATGGCTACACCTTC.

Only a few counts were recorded for this clone. This chain links TRBV29-1 with TRBJ1-2, with D maybe TRBD1 (6 bases). V lost 3 bases to trimming and J lost 4 bases, with 18 bases between them. Germline V gives CDR1 SQVTM, CDR2 ANQGSEA. The CDR3 totals 15 residues. The CDR3 protein is CSVEDPRGMSYGYTF. DNA of the CDR3: TGCAGCGTTGAGGACCCCAGGGGAATGAGCTATGGCTACACCTTC.

The chain carries TRBV7-3 and TRBJ1-1; D is uncertain. This CDR3 spans 13 amino acids. V lost 5 bases, J lost 2 bases, and 9 bases lay in between. CDR1 is SGHTA and CDR2 is FQGTGA in the germline V gene. CDR3: CASSAEFNTEAFF. The CDR3 DNA sequence: TGTGCCAGCAGCGCGGAATTTAACACTGAAGCTTTCTTT.

V usage is TRBV5-1 and J usage is TRBJ2-3; weak D call: TRBD2 (6 bases). The V and J ends lost 1 base and 10 bases respectively, with 16 bases between them. Germline-derived CDR1 and CDR2 are SGHRS and YFSETQ. The CDR3 extends over 14 amino acids. CDR3 amino acids: CASSLTNQGGSQYF. The CDR3 DNA sequence: TGCGCCAGCAGCTTGACCAATCAGGGAGGTTCGCAGTATTTT.

The CDR3 bases are TGTGCCAGCAGTTTACAACAGGGAAGCACAGATACGCAGTATTTT. It specifies CASSLQQGSTDTQYF. The V and J genes are TRBV27 and TRBJ2-3; the D gene is possibly TRBD1 (6 bases). The V gene's germline CDR1 is MNHEY and CDR2 SMNVEV (reference sequence). The germline V and J ends were trimmed by 2 bases and 0 bases, with 9 bases remaining between them. This CDR3 is built from 15 residues.

The chain is built from TRBV28 and TRBJ2-7; D ambiguous. V was trimmed by 3 bases and J by 1 base, leaving 10 bases between them. There are 14 residues in the CDR3. Germline CDR1 MDHEN, CDR2 SYDVKM. This chain's CDR3 is CASSFRQLSYEQYF. CDR3 sequence (DNA): TGTGCCAGCAGTTTCCGACAACTGTCCTACGAGCAGTACTTC.

This clone has a single count. The chain joins TRBV7-2 to TRBJ2-7; 9 nucleotides agree with TRBD1. V lost 4 bases to trimming and J lost 6 bases; unmatched junction nucleotides: 4. CDR1 and CDR2 (germline): SGHTA, FQGNSA. The CDR3 sequence is 13 residues long. In nucleotides, the CDR3 is TGTGCCAGCAGCTCGGGACAGGGCGGCGAGCAGTACTTC. It is translated as CASSSGQGGEQYF.

This chain links TRBV19 with TRBJ2-5; D gene ambiguous. This CDR3 has 11 amino acids. In germline, CDR1 is LNHDA, CDR2 SQIVND (reference sequence). V was trimmed by 3 bases and J by 4 bases, leaving 3 bases between them. Written as DNA, the CDR3 is TGTGCCAGTAGTATCCGAGAGACCCAGTACTTC. Protein product: CASSIRETQYF.

This clone was recorded once. The CDR3 is CSVATPGQGAYFIPYNEQFF. The CDR3 DNA follows: TGCAGCGTTGCAACCCCGGGACAGGGGGCTTACTTCATTCCCTACAATGAGCAGTTCTTC. V is TRBV29-1 and J is TRBJ2-1; 12 nucleotides line up with TRBD1. The germline gives CDR1 SQVTM, CDR2 ANQGSEA. The ends lost 4 bases at V and 2 bases at J; junction bases unmatched: 18. The CDR3 totals 20 residues.

The rearrangement uses TRBV4-3 and TRBJ2-7; D is undetermined. Trimming left V 0 bases short and J 1 base short, with 10 bases between. Per germline, CDR1 LGHNA and CDR2 YSLEER. The CDR3 sequence is 15 residues long. CDR3 sequence (DNA): TGCGCCAGCAGCCAAGAGCGTCAGCCGTCCTACGAGCAGTACTTC. Protein product: CASSQERQPSYEQYF.

This clone was picked up one time. CDR3 sequence reads: CASSETSGRASHTQYF. The CDR3 DNA sequence: TGTGCCAGCAGTGAGACTAGCGGGAGGGCCTCTCATACGCAGTATTTT. The chain links TRBV6-1 to TRBJ2-3; TRBD2 agrees at 14 bases. Trimming cost V 3 bases and J 7 bases; bases outside gene matches: 6. The CDR3 loop spans 16 amino acids. Per germline, CDR1 MNHNS and CDR2 SASEGT.

V usage is TRBV6-5 and J usage is TRBJ1-5; 8 nucleotides line up with TRBD1. V lost 5 bases and J lost 2; bases outside the gene matches: 2. The CDR3 spans 14 residues. Per the germline V gene, CDR1 is MNHEY and CDR2 is SVGAGI. The CDR3 DNA is TGTGCCAGCAGTATGGACAGGGGCAATCAGCCCCAGCATTTT. It translates to CASSMDRGNQPQHF.

This chain connects TRBV4-2 to TRBJ2-1, with TRBD2 identical over 9 bases. CDR3 length equals 16 residues. The V segment lost 4 bases and the J segment 0 bases; nucleotides outside the gene matches: 4. The germline V gene encodes CDR1 LGHNA and CDR2 YNFKEQ. The CDR3 DNA is TGTGCCAGCAGCCTCTCGACTAGCGGCTCCTACAATGAGCAGTTCTTC. It codes for CASSLSTSGSYNEQFF.

The gene calls are TRBV19 and TRBJ1-2; TRBD1 might be the D (5 bases). Trimming took 7 bases from V and 5 from J, leaving 17 bases between them. Germline V gene data show CDR1 as LNHDA and CDR2 as SQIVND (reference sequence). The CDR3 contains 14 residues. The CDR3 coding sequence is TGTGCCAGTATAGACCGGGGGAACCGTTATGGCTACACCTTC. Its translation: CASIDRGNRYGYTF. The complete variable domain, with remaining parts taken from reference TRBV19 and TRBJ1-2, reads DGGITQSPKYLFRKEGQNVTLSCEQNLNHDAMYWYRQDPGQGLRLIYYSQIVNDFQKGDIAEGYSVSREKKESFPLTVTSAQKNPTAFYLCASIDRGNRYGYTFGSGTRLTVV.

This clone was observed once. This chain links TRBV19 with TRBJ2-1; D perhaps matches TRBD2 (5 bases). In germline, CDR1 is LNHDA, CDR2 SQIVND (reference sequence). With 7 bases removed from V and 5 bases from J, the gap between germline ends came to 21 bases. The CDR3 sequence is 16 residues long. The CDR3 coding sequence is TGTGCCAGTACCCAAGCCCAGGCTAGCTGGAACAATGAGCAGTTCTTC. Translating it yields CASTQAQASWNNEQFF.

The chain couples TRBV7-6 to TRBJ2-1; D is unclear. Germline V lookup: CDR1 SGHVS, CDR2 FNYEAQ. Trimming cost V 1 base and J 6 bases, with 16 bases left between them. The CDR3 spans 16 residues. The CDR3 DNA is TGTGCCAGCAGCTTAGATCTAAAGAGTAGAATCAATGAGCAGTTCTTC. Its translation: CASSLDLKSRINEQFF.